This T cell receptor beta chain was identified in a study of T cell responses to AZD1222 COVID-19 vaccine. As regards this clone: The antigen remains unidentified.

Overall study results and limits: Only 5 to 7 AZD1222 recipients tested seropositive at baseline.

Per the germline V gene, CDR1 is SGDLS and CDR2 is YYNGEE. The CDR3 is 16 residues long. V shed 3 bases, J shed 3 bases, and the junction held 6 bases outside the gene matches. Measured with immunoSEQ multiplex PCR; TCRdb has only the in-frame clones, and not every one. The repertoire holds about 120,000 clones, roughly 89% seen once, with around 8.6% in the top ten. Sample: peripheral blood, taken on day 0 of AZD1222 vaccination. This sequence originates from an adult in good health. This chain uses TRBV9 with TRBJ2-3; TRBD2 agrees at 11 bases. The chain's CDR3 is CASSARLAGITDTQYF. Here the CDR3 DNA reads TGTGCCAGCAGCGCCAGACTAGCGGGGATTACAGATACGCAGTATTTT.